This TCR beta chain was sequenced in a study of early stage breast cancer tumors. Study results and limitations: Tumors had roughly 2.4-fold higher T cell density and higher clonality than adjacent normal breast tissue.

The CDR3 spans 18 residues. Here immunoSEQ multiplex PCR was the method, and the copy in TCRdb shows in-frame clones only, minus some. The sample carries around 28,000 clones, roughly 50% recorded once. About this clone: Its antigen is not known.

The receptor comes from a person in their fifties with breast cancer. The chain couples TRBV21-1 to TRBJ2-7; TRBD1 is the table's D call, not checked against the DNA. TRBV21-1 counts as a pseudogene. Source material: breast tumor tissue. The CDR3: CASSLSLGRTGISDEQYF. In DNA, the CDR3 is TGTGCCAGCAGCCTTTCTCTAGGGAGAACAGGGATATCGGACGAGCAGTACTTC.